This T cell receptor beta chain emerged from a study of CD8+ T cells in alopecia areata. Noted treatment: oral pan-JAK inhibitor, 5-10 mg twice daily. Germline V gives CDR1 SGHAT, CDR2 FQNNGV. V trimming: 7 bases; J trimming: 4 bases; junction bases outside the gene matches: 7. The CDR3 length is 14 residues. Extracted RNA was reverse transcribed into cDNA, the sequencing template. Some clones are missing from TCRdb's copy, which holds only in-frame ones; the method was immunoSEQ multiplex PCR. Of fewer than 250,000 clones listed, over 60% were seen once; the top ten hold about 4%. Sequenced material: CD4+ T cells sorted from blood, taken at week 4, from a patient treated with tofacitinib. V usage is TRBV11-2 and J usage is TRBJ2-3, with TRBD2 matching 8 bases. This TCR came from a human donor with alopecia areata. In nucleotides, the CDR3 is TGTGCCAGCACGGGGGGGTCATATTCAGATACGCAGTATTTT. It codes for CASTGGSYSDTQYF.